This T cell receptor beta chain was observed in a study of blood T cell repertoires in COVID-19. Whole-study context: Samples came from the United States, Italy and Spain, spanning acute and convalescent COVID-19. From T cells, B-cell-depleted T cells, or PBMCs came the material, which was cDNA or gDNA.

Unmatched junction bases numbered 4, after V lost 5 bases and J lost 2 bases. Germline V gives CDR1 SGHTA, CDR2 FQGNSA. This CDR3 contains 16 residues. The participants were between about 18 and 89 years old and came from under 25 US areas. Per the study methods: Quantification of nucleated cells was approximated via reference gene primer amplification. Sequencing was performed with immunoSEQ multiplex PCR; in TCRdb, only in-frame clones are kept and a portion is missing. That table gives V, J and clone size, and the DNA gave D and trimming. The profile shows around 340,000 clones, 86% of them singletons.

This TCR was sampled from a woman in her 40s with acute COVID-19. The sample taken for sequencing was PBMCs or T cells enriched from blood (not recorded which). J is TRBJ1-5 and V is TRBV7-2; 12 bases are a match to TRBD1. The CDR3, as DNA: TGTGCCAGCAGCGTAGGGACAGGGGGCCGCAATCAGCCCCAGCATTTT. Translated: CASSVGTGGRNQPQHF.